This paragraph reports one T cell receptor beta chain. Its target is not known. J was trimmed by 2 bases and V by 4 bases; bases with no gene match: 10. Germline CDR1 WNHNN, CDR2 SYGVQD (reference sequence). There are 16 residues in the CDR3. The data were obtained in a study of cytomegalovirus exposure and HLA in healthy donors. Study-level information: Researchers found that approximately 80% of about 400 genotyped donors fell within the Caucasian-associated ancestry cluster. Study-level findings and limits: The presence/absence work took it that sequencing depth was about the same across donors. Later analysis placed DRB1 highest and HLA-C lowest in TCR association rates, which differed by HLA locus.

The PCR ran on 60 Vbeta and 13 Jbeta primers. Only in-frame clones appear in the TCRdb table, and some are missing; sequencing was by immunoSEQ multiplex PCR. The sample consists of about 89,000 clones, 76% of them appearing once. The origin of this receptor is a male donor in good health and CMV-seronegative. The material sequenced was PBMCs. This sequence joins TRBV10-1 and TRBJ2-5; the match to TRBD1 covers 7 bases. CDR3 loop: CASSAFSTTGQETQYF. CDR3 coding DNA: TGCGCCAGCAGTGCATTCTCCACGACAGGGCAAGAGACCCAGTACTTC.